What follows are 8 T cell receptor beta chains derived from one specimen sequenced in a study of T cells expressing NK-cell markers (dated by TCRdb to the early 2020s). The library was made by 5' RACE. The reads were generated on an Illumina HiSeq 2000. TCRdb reprocessed the raw reads; every CDR3 protein sequence is a single record, and DNA is not supplied. This sample's table has entries for about 460,000 distinct CDR3 sequences. Roughly 1.4% of the sample is taken by the ten largest. The sequencing input was blood T cells: a sorted CD56 or NKG2C T cell subset, CD4+ or CD8+ T cells, or bulk PBMC T cells (not recorded which). These receptors came from a woman aged 50 to 60 in good health. Donor details come from another sample of the same person, matched by shared clones.

The chain employs TRBV24-1 and TRBJ2-3; TCRdb's D call, TRBD1, is unchecked because there is no DNA. The germline V gene has CDR1 KGHDR and CDR2 SFDVKD. The CDR3 extends over 18 amino acids. The CDR3 here is CATSGHQGSRTNTDTQYF.

The chain combines TRBV15 with TRBJ2-5. Germline V gene sequence: CDR1 LNHNV, CDR2 YYDKDF (reference sequence). This CDR3 spans 14 amino acids. CDR3: CATSNTRKSETQYF.

J is TRBJ1-2 and V is TRBV18. The V gene's germline CDR1 is KGHSH and CDR2 LQKENI. The CDR3 spans 14 residues. This CDR3 reads CASSRANDNYGYTF.

The chain employs TRBV27 and TRBJ2-3; TCRdb returns TRBD1, unconfirmable since there is no DNA. The CDR3 totals 14 residues. CDR1 is MNHEY and CDR2 is SMNVEV in the germline V gene (reference sequence). The CDR3 reads CASSLGTAQDTQYF.

The chain combines TRBV20-1 with TRBJ1-1; absent DNA, TCRdb's TRBD1 call cannot be checked. The CDR3 has 16 amino acids. CDR1 is DFQATT, CDR2 SNEGSKA, per germline (reference sequence). The CDR3 sequence is CSARDLTGGVHTEAFF.

The V and J genes are TRBV20-1 and TRBJ2-2; TCRdb names TRBD2, which stays unverified in the absence of DNA. The CDR3 length is 14 residues. The germline gives CDR1 DFQATT, CDR2 SNEGSKA (reference sequence). The CDR3 spells CSAVPGRATGELFF.

The chain couples TRBV11-2 to TRBJ1-2; there is no DNA to check the TCRdb D call of TRBD1. Germline loops: CDR1 SGHAT, CDR2 FQNNGV. There are 14 residues in the CDR3. This CDR3 is CASSPQGALGGYTF.

CDR3 loop: CASSPHESQNGYTF. The chain couples TRBV10-3 to TRBJ1-2. Germline values: CDR1 ENHRY, CDR2 SYGVKD. The CDR3 length is 14 residues.